This TCR beta chain was identified in a study of T cell responses to AZD1222 COVID-19 vaccine. Study-level results: Unmutated variant regions reportedly attract nearly half of all spike-specific TCRs.

Repertoires were generated with immunoSEQ multiplex PCR, while TCRdb's copy carries only in-frame clones and drops some. The sample shows 150,000 or so clones, roughly nine tenths of them seen only once. On this clone itself: Its cognate antigen is unknown.

Per the germline V gene, CDR1 is SGHTA and CDR2 is FQGTGA. This CDR3 is 13 amino acids long. V was cut by 4 bases and J by 9 bases, with 13 bases left in between. The chain combines TRBV7-3 with TRBJ2-4; D may correspond to TRBD1 or TRBD2 (5 bases each). Sequenced here: peripheral blood, sampled 28 days after the second AZD1222 dose. The receptor's source is an adult who received the AZD1222 COVID-19 vaccine. CDR3 DNA: TGTGCCAGCAGCTCGGCCGAGAGGGGCATTCAGTACTTC. Translated: CASSSAERGIQYF.